What follows describes a single T cell receptor (beta chain). Its antigen is as yet unknown. This record belongs to a study of PD-1 blockade in mismatch repair-deficient tumors. Study-wide findings and caveats: Tumor-resident clones, often undetectable pretreatment in blood, expanded then contracted after pembrolizumab.

Some clones are missing from TCRdb's copy, which holds only in-frame ones; the method was immunoSEQ multiplex PCR. The sample holds fewer than 100,000 clones, over 75% seen once. The germline V gene has CDR1 SGHNT and CDR2 YYREEE (reference sequence). There are 13 residues in the CDR3. V lost 1 base and J 2 bases, leaving 7 bases between the germline ends. The input for sequencing was peripheral blood, taken 12 weeks after starting pembrolizumab. The TCR sequence derives from an adult with mismatch repair-deficient cancer. V is TRBV5-4 and J is TRBJ2-7; D is perhaps TRBD2 (5 bases). CDR3: CASSLTGTYEQYF. The DNA for the CDR3 is TGTGCCAGCAGCTTGACGGGGACCTACGAGCAGTACTTC.